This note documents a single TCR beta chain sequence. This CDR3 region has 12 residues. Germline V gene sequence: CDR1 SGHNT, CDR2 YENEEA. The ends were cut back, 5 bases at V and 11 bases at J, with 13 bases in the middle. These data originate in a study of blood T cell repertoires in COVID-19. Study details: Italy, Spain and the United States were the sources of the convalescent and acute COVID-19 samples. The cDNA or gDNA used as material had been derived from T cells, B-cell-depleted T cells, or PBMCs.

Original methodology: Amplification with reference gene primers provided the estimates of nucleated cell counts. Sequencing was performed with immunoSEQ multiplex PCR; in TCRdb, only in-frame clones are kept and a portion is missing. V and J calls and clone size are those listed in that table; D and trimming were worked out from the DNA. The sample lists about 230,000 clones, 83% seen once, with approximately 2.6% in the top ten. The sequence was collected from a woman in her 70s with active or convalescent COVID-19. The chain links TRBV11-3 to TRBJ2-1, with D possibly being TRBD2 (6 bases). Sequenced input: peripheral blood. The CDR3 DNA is TGTGCCAGCAGCCCAATTGGCGGGAAGCAGTTCTTC. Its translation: CASSPIGGKQFF.